This T cell receptor (beta chain) originates from a study of T-cell reconstitution after alpha-beta-depleted transplantation in children. The study, taken as a whole, reports: T-cell counts and diversity at one year following transplant were attributed mainly to newly produced T cells.

Both ends counted, the CDR3 spans 8 residues. Germline V gene data show CDR1 as SGHRS and CDR2 as YFSETQ. Unique molecular identifiers tagged the TCRbeta library. TCRdb reprocessed the PCR reads with MiXCR, giving one entry per CDR3 protein. The table includes around 270,000 distinct CDR3 sequences, 7.5% to 9% detected once. The sample holds many counts of this clonotype. Antigen: not known. Here the CDR3 omits its conserved ending phenylalanine or tryptophan, so a read error is the likely source. It is unclear where the CDR3 begins or ends on the DNA, so no DNA is shown, and the CDR3 is as TCRdb lists it.

The sequencing used peripheral blood, collected 360 days after TCRalphabeta/CD19-depleted stem cell transplant. This receptor was obtained from a female patient between 2 and 15 years old who had a stem cell transplant for Fanconi anemia, so the T cells may come from the graft donor. The chain combines TRBV5-1 with TRBJ1-6. This CDR3 reads CASRQGPL.